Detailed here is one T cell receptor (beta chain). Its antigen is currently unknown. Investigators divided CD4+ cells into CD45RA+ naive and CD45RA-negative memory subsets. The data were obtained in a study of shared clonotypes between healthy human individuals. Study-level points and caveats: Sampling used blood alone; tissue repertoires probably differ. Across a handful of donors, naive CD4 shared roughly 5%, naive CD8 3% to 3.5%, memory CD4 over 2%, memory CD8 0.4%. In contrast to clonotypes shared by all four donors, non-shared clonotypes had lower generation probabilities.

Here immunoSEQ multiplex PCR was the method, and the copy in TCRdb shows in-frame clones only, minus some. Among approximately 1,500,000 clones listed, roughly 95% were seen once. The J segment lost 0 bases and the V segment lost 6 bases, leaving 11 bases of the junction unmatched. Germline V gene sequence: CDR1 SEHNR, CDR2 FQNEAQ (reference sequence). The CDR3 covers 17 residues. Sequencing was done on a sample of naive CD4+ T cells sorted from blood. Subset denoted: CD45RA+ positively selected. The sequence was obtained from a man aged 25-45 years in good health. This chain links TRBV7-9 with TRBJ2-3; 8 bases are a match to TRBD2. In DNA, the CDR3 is TGTGCCAGCAGTAGGCGGACTAGCAGAGCTAGCACAGATACGCAGTATTTT. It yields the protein CASSRRTSRASTDTQYF.